These 11 T cell receptor beta chains came from one sample sequenced in a study of cytomegalovirus exposure and HLA in healthy donors. PCR amplification relied on 60 Vbeta primers (plus 13 Jbeta primers). Profiling relied on immunoSEQ multiplex PCR, and the TCRdb table lists in-frame clones only, not all of them. The table records 95,000 to 110,000 clones, approximately 80% of them present only once. The source material was PBMCs. The receptors derive from a woman between 18 and 30 years old in good health and CMV-seropositive.

The table lists this clone with a few counts. The chain has TRBV14 and TRBJ2-3, with 10 bases matching TRBD2. The CDR3 runs 16 residues. With 1 base clipped from V and 0 bases from J, the junction kept 1 base outside the gene matches. In germline, CDR1 is SGHDN, CDR2 FVKESK. The CDR3: CASSQGAGGSTDTQYF. The CDR3 nucleotides are TGTGCCAGCAGCCAAGGAGCGGGAGGGAGCACAGATACGCAGTATTTT.

The chain employs TRBV30 and TRBJ1-1; D unresolved. The CDR3 has 11 residues. CDR1 and CDR2 from the germline V gene are GTSNPN and SVGIG (reference sequence). Trimming pared 5 bases from V and 5 bases from J, leaving 9 bases between. Here the CDR3 reads CAWEGGTEAFF. The DNA of the CDR3 is TGTGCCTGGGAGGGCGGGACTGAAGCTTTCTTT.

V gene TRBV11-2 combines with J gene TRBJ2-5, with D possibly being TRBD2 (6 bases). CDR1 is SGHAT and CDR2 is FQNNGV in the germline V gene. V was clipped by 0 bases and J by 4 bases, with 9 bases between them. The CDR3 has 14 amino acids. CDR3 region: CASSLDRGTETQYF. The DNA for the CDR3 is TGTGCCAGCAGCTTAGATCGGGGGACAGAGACCCAGTACTTC.

Remarks on this clone: At one boundary the junction diverges from the germline segment, which might be a read error. This chain joins TRBV7-7 and TRBJ2-1; tentative D call: TRBD1 (6 bases). CDR3 size: 12 residues. CDR1 and CDR2 (germline): SSHAT, FNYEAQ (reference sequence). In DNA, the CDR3 is TGTGCTAGCAGCCAGGGGACCAATGAGCAGTTCTTC. This sequence encodes CASSQGTNEQFF.

This clone was detected only a few times. The chain combines TRBV2 with TRBJ1-5; 8 positions agree with TRBD1. Per germline, CDR1 SNHLY and CDR2 FYNNEI. The CDR3 contains 14 residues. Trimming at V came to 5 bases and at J to 4 bases, leaving 4 bases not matched to a gene. The CDR3 region has the DNA TGTGCCAGCAGTTCTCGACAGGGGAATCAGCCCCAGCATTTT. It specifies CASSSRQGNQPQHF.

The CDR3 nucleotides are TGTGCCAGCAGTTACGGTGGGACAGATTCCTACGAGCAGTACTTC. Translated: CASSYGGTDSYEQYF. The chain combines TRBV6-5 with TRBJ2-5; 7 bases fit TRBD1. The DNA matches TRBJ2-7 better at its end, which makes the J call doubtful. The CDR3 loop spans 15 amino acids. CDR1 and CDR2 (germline): MNHEY, SVGAGI.

This clone was recorded only once. Other DNA sequences in the same sample also yield this CDR3. This chain links TRBV19 with TRBJ2-5; possible D gene TRBD2, 5 bases. The CDR3 covers 16 residues. Per germline, CDR1 LNHDA and CDR2 SQIVND (reference sequence). Trimming stripped 3 bases from V and 5 bases from J, with 19 bases between. Here the CDR3 reads CASSMETGIPLETQYF. The CDR3 bases are TGTGCCAGTAGTATGGAAACCGGGATTCCCTTGGAGACCCAGTACTTC. The full variable domain, in which reference TRBV19 and TRBJ2-5 provide the parts outside the CDR3, is DGGITQSPKYLFRKEGQNVTLSCEQNLNHDAMYWYRQDPGQGLRLIYYSQIVNDFQKGDIAEGYSVSREKKESFPLTVTSAQKNPTAFYLCASSMETGIPLETQYFGPGTRLLVL.

The table lists this clone with a few counts. The V gene is TRBV10-3, the J gene TRBJ1-1, with a possible D match to TRBD1 (6 bases). The length of the CDR3 is 17 residues. The germline V gene has CDR1 ENHRY and CDR2 SYGVKD. Between the trimmed V and J ends, which lost 0 bases and 1 base, there was a span of 15 bases. DNA for the CDR3: TGTGCCATCAGTGAGTCGACAGGCCTGGTGGCGAACACTGAAGCTTTCTTT. Protein sequence: CAISESTGLVANTEAFF.

In regard to this clone: A far larger clone differs by one base, so this is likely a read error. The same CDR3 can be traced to other DNA sequences in this sample. This chain uses TRBV15 with TRBJ2-7; D remains ambiguous. The V end was cut by 5 bases, the J end by 4 bases, with 12 bases between. This CDR3 has 13 residues. Germline V gene sequence: CDR1 LNHNV, CDR2 YYDKDF (reference sequence). The CDR3 sequence: CATSRTDNYEQYF. Here the CDR3 DNA reads TGTGCCACCAGCCGAACAGACAATTACGAGCAGTACTTC.

The genes are TRBV6-1 and TRBJ2-2, with D tentatively TRBD2 (6 bases). Germline values: CDR1 MNHNS, CDR2 SASEGT. The CDR3 has 15 amino acids. V dropped 7 bases and J dropped 0 bases, with 12 bases sitting between them. CDR3 sequence (DNA): TGTGCCAGCAAGCGTGGAGGGCCGAACACCGGGGAGCTGTTTTTT. Its protein is CASKRGGPNTGELFF.

The rearrangement links TRBV5-1 to TRBJ2-7; tentatively, D is TRBD1 (6 bases). The CDR3 runs 13 residues. The germline V gene encodes CDR1 SGHRS and CDR2 YFSETQ. The germline V and J ends were trimmed by 7 bases and 0 bases, with 11 bases remaining between them. The CDR3 protein is CASARDNSYEQYF. CDR3 DNA sequence: TGCGCCAGCGCCCGGGACAACTCCTACGAGCAGTACTTC. The full variable domain, completed using reference TRBV5-1 and TRBJ2-7, is KAGVTQTPRYLIKTRGQQVTLSCSPISGHRSVSWYQQTPGQGLQFLFEYFSETQRNKGNFPGRFSGRQFSNSRSEMNVSTLELGDSALYLCASARDNSYEQYFGPGTRLTVT.